These 11 T cell receptor beta chains originate from one sample sequenced in a study of blood T cell repertoires in COVID-19. The method was immunoSEQ multiplex PCR; TCRdb's version includes in-frame clones alone and lacks a portion of them. Found here are roughly 290,000 clones, 80% to 90% of them singletons; the top ten hold roughly 0.8%. The sample comprised peripheral blood. The receptors here all came from a man aged 25 to 45 with acute or convalescent COVID-19.

In the case of this clone: The same CDR3 is also encoded by other DNA sequences in this sample. This sequence joins TRBV5-1 and TRBJ1-1; D might be TRBD1 (6 bases). This CDR3 has 14 amino acids. V shed 1 base and J shed 0 bases, with 7 bases lying between them. Germline CDR1 reads SGHRS; CDR2 reads YFSETQ. The CDR3 protein is CASSLQGMNTEAFF. CDR3 in DNA: TGCGCCAGCAGCTTGCAGGGGATGAACACTGAAGCTTTCTTT.

This chain links TRBV4-2 with TRBJ1-1; D remains ambiguous. Germline-derived CDR1 and CDR2 are LGHNA and YNFKEQ. The V end lost 0 bases, the J end lost 1 base, and 9 bases lay between the germline ends. The CDR3 runs to 15 residues. This CDR3 is CASSQEYSQNTEAFF. DNA for the CDR3: TGTGCCAGCAGCCAAGAGTACTCCCAGAACACTGAAGCTTTCTTT.

This chain uses TRBV13 with TRBJ1-2, with D possibly TRBD1 on 5 matching bases. This CDR3 has 18 residues. The V end lost 1 base, the J end lost 3 bases, and 21 bases lay between the germline ends. CDR1 is PRHDT, CDR2 FYEKMQ, per germline (reference sequence). Here the CDR3 reads CASSLASGRRAGYYGYTF. The CDR3 DNA sequence: TGTGCCAGCAGCTTAGCGAGCGGGAGACGGGCAGGGTACTATGGCTACACCTTC.

This chain links TRBV28 with TRBJ1-3; 8 bases are a match to TRBD1. Germline V CDR1 and CDR2: MDHEN, SYDVKM. This CDR3 spans 14 amino acids. The V and J ends lost 5 bases and 2 bases, in that order; junction bases with no gene match: 2. CDR3 in amino acids: CASSTGGTGNTIYF. In DNA, the CDR3 is TGTGCCAGCAGTACAGGGGGAACTGGAAACACCATATATTTT.

The chain is built from TRBV28 and TRBJ2-7; 7 nucleotides line up with TRBD1. Germline trimming cut 3 bases from V and 0 bases from J; bases unmatched to any gene: 8. The V gene's germline CDR1 is MDHEN and CDR2 SYDVKM. This CDR3 is 16 amino acids long. CDR3 nucleotides: TGTGCCAGCAGTTTTAAGCCGGGACAGAACTCCTACGAGCAGTACTTC. Its protein product is CASSFKPGQNSYEQYF.

The chain combines TRBV23-1 with TRBJ1-6; D remains unclear. TRBV23-1 is reported as an ORF; its role is uncertain. CDR3 size: 12 residues. V was shortened by 3 bases and J by 10 bases, with 7 bases between the two germline ends. This chain's CDR3 is CASSHFQSPLHF. In DNA form, the CDR3 reads TGCGCCAGCAGTCATTTTCAATCACCCCTCCACTTT.

The V and J genes are TRBV28 and TRBJ2-7; the match to TRBD1 covers 7 bases. Trimming at V came to 8 bases and at J to 7 bases, leaving 20 bases not matched to a gene. Germline lookup yields CDR1 MDHEN and CDR2 SYDVKM. The CDR3 has 16 amino acids. Here the CDR3 reads CASGVIQTGNNGEQYF. The DNA for the CDR3 is TGTGCCAGCGGGGTGATTCAGACAGGGAATAACGGGGAGCAGTACTTC.

The chain employs TRBV5-1 and TRBJ2-7; possible D gene TRBD2, 7 bases. With 1 base removed from V and 4 bases from J, the gap between germline ends came to 18 bases. The CDR3 is 16 amino acids. The germline V gene has CDR1 SGHRS and CDR2 YFSETQ. The CDR3 sequence is CASSLYRGADRYEQYF. The CDR3 bases are TGCGCCAGCAGCTTGTATCGGGGGGCCGACAGATACGAGCAGTACTTC.

The chain is built from TRBV4-1 and TRBJ2-1; TRBD2 agrees at 7 bases. This CDR3 has 19 amino acids. Germline trimming cut 4 bases from V and 8 bases from J; bases unmatched to any gene: 23. From germline, CDR1 is MGHRA and CDR2 YSYEKL. The DNA of the CDR3 is TGCGCCAGCAGCCGCCGAAGGGGAAGGCGGGAGAAGTGGTACGATGAGCAGTTCTTC. Translating it yields CASSRRRGRREKWYDEQFF.

This clone was detected only once. A junction boundary mismatches the germline segment, possibly from a read error. The CDR3 protein is CASSLSVENEQFF. The CDR3, as DNA: TGTGCTAGCAGCTTATCGGTAGAGAATGAGCAGTTCTTC. V and J are TRBV7-7 and TRBJ2-1; D uncertain. Germline CDR1 SSHAT, CDR2 FNYEAQ (reference sequence). This CDR3 contains 13 residues.

This rearrangement joins TRBV6-5 to TRBJ1-2, with 7 nucleotides matching TRBD1. The V and J ends lost 9 bases and 4 bases, in that order; junction bases with no gene match: 5. Germline V gene sequence: CDR1 MNHEY, CDR2 SVGAGI. This CDR3 is built from 12 residues. The CDR3 region is CASGRDSYGYTF. CDR3 nucleotide sequence: TGTGCCAGTGGCCGGGACAGCTATGGCTACACCTTC.